Following are 10 T cell receptor beta chains from one sample sequenced in a study of T-cell memory formation after mild COVID-19 listed by TCRdb under 2021. Libraries were prepared through 5' RACE. Sequenced using an Illumina NovaSeq 6000. TCRdb handled the public reads itself, with Q25 trimming in fastp and clone calling in MiXCR, and kept productive beta chains. Rows with a matching CDR3 protein are joined into one entry that keeps the most common DNA and genes. This sample holds over 150,000 distinct CDR3 sequences; around a fifth were observed only once. The ten largest clones capture roughly 23% of the sample. Sequencing input: PBMCs or a T cell subset sorted from them (not recorded which). The receptors shown here come from an adult woman who had mild COVID-19 (a few samples of this study predate the infection). The sample titles of this study are shuffled in the database, so cell type and time point are left out; the donor was told from shared clones.

The chain combines TRBV5-1 with TRBJ2-7, with TRBD1 identical over 12 bases. There are 14 residues in the CDR3. Germline CDR1 and CDR2: SGHRS and YFSETQ. V lost 4 bases, J lost 6 bases, and 5 bases stayed unmatched. The CDR3 DNA is TGCGCCAGCAGCGGCGGGACAGGGGGCGCCGAGCAGTACTTC. This translates into CASSGGTGGAEQYF.

V usage is TRBV12-3 or TRBV12-4 and J usage is TRBJ2-1; D may be TRBD1 (6 bases). V lost 6 bases and J 3 bases, leaving 15 bases between the germline ends. This CDR3 region has 15 residues. The CDR3 DNA sequence: TGTGCCAGCAGCCCCACAGGGTCCCACTACAATGAGCAGTTCTTC. It translates to CASSPTGSHYNEQFF.

The chain links TRBV29-1 to TRBJ1-1; 7 positions match TRBD1. The junction had 10 bases not matched to a gene; V was cut back by 4 bases and J by 5 bases. The CDR3 sequence is 14 residues long. The germline V gene encodes CDR1 SQVTM and CDR2 ANQGSEA. DNA for the CDR3: TGCAGCGTTGCAAGCTCGGACAGGTTGACTGAAGCTTTCTTT. It is translated as CSVASSDRLTEAFF. The whole variable domain, remainder taken from reference TRBV29-1 and TRBJ1-1, is SAVISQKPSRDICQRGTSLTIQCQVDSQVTMMFWYRQQPGQSLTLIATANQGSEATYESGFVIDKFPISRPNLTFSTLTVSNMSPEDSSIYLCSVASSDRLTEAFFGQGTRLTVV.

There are a few counts of this clonotype. The chain recombines TRBV18 with TRBJ2-2; no clear D. CDR3 length equals 16 residues. Trimming took off 3 bases at V and 0 bases at J, with 11 bases between the two ends. Germline loops: CDR1 KGHSH, CDR2 LQKENI. The chain's CDR3 is CASSPSSATNTGELFF. The DNA for the CDR3 is TGTGCCAGCTCACCGTCTTCCGCCACGAACACCGGGGAGCTGTTTTTT.

This clonotype was detected a few times. The V call is TRBV7-3, the J call TRBJ1-1; D unresolved. V lost 1 base and J lost 0, with 12 bases in between. The germline CDR1 and CDR2 sequences are SGHTA and FQGTGA. The CDR3 sequence is 16 residues long. CDR3 sequence: CASSLRADTMNTEAFF. Here the CDR3 DNA reads TGTGCCAGCAGCTTAAGGGCAGACACTATGAACACTGAAGCTTTCTTT.

This clonotype was seen a handful of times. The chain couples TRBV7-9 to TRBJ2-7, with no clear D. The CDR3 has 13 amino acids. Germline V gives CDR1 SEHNR, CDR2 FQNEAQ (reference sequence). Between the trimmed V and J ends, which lost 5 bases and 3 bases, there was a span of 11 bases. The CDR3 here is CASSLSHSYEQYF. The CDR3 region has the DNA TGTGCCAGCAGCCTGTCCCACAGCTACGAGCAGTACTTC.

This clonotype was detected only a few times. The gene calls are TRBV4-1 and TRBJ1-1; perhaps TRBD1 as D (5 bases). V lost 0 bases to trimming and J lost 7 bases, with 6 bases between them. Germline CDR1 reads MGHRA; CDR2 reads YSYEKL. This CDR3 spans 12 amino acids. CDR3 sequence: CASSQEDSEAFF. Written as DNA, the CDR3 is TGCGCCAGCAGCCAAGAAGACAGTGAAGCTTTCTTT.

The rearrangement uses TRBV9 and TRBJ1-2; the match to TRBD1 covers 7 bases. CDR1 and CDR2 (germline): SGDLS, YYNGEE. CDR3 length equals 16 residues. The trim removed 0 bases at V and 4 bases at J, leaving 9 bases unmatched. The CDR3 DNA sequence: TGTGCCAGCAGCGTAGATGCGACAGGGTCGCGCTATGGCTACACCTTC. Translated: CASSVDATGSRYGYTF.

This clonotype has more than one count but fewer than ten. The CDR3 protein is CASSQDPGQGDYEQYF. DNA of the CDR3: TGCGCCAGCAGCCAAGACCCGGGACAGGGTGATTACGAGCAGTACTTC. The genes are TRBV4-1 and TRBJ2-7; 9 bases align to TRBD1. V dropped 0 bases and J dropped 4; count of bases not matched to a gene: 7. CDR1 is MGHRA and CDR2 is YSYEKL in the germline V gene. The CDR3 totals 16 residues.

This chain links TRBV23-1 with TRBJ2-1; D tentatively fits TRBD1 or TRBD2 (5 bases each). TRBV23-1 falls under the ORF class, with uncertain function. V lost 4 bases and J 15 bases, leaving 10 bases between the germline ends. The CDR3 extends over 10 amino acids. The CDR3 is CASSPWGRFF. The CDR3 DNA follows: TGCGCCAGCAGTCCCTGGGGGAGGTTCTTC.